These T cell receptor beta chains were read from a single sample in a study of T cell responses to AZD1222 COVID-19 vaccine. The repertoire was sequenced with immunoSEQ multiplex PCR; TCRdb's copy has only in-frame clones and lacks some. The top ten clones hold around 4.6% of a sample with 100,000 to 120,000 clones, around 80% of them seen once. The sequencing here drew on peripheral blood, taken on day 0 of AZD1222 vaccination. The source is an adult in good health. The CDR3 runs from the conserved cysteine through the conserved F or W. A D gene is named only where the DNA matches it firmly. Only part of the rows carry a size: once, few, many, or a class if the clone is expanded.

TRBV6-2/TRBV6-3	TRBJ1-2	TRBD1	once	TGTGCCAGCAGTAGCGGACAGGGGGCTTTCACCTTC	CASSSGQGAFTF
TRBV5-1	TRBJ1-1	NA	once	TGCGCCAGCAGCTTGATGAATCGGGGGGGCACTGAAGCTTTCTTT	CASSLMNRGGTEAFF
TRBV24-1	TRBJ1-4	NA	NA	TGTGCCACCAGTGATTTTTCTGGAGAACTGTTTTTT	CATSDFSGELFF
TRBV6-5	TRBJ1-2	NA	NA	TGTGCCAGCAGGCAGGGCCTGCATGGCTACACCTTC	CASRQGLHGYTF
TRBV10-3	TRBJ1-2	NA	NA	TGTGCCATCAGTGAGCCGGGGTCAGGATATGGCTACACCTTC	CAISEPGSGYGYTF
TRBV9	TRBJ2-5	TRBD2	NA	TGTGCCCGCAGCGTATTTCGCGGGGGGGCCGTACAGACCCAGTACTTC	CARSVFRGGAVQTQYF
TRBV7-2	TRBJ2-1	TRBD2	few	TGTGCCAGCAGCTTAAACCGGCAGCGGGAGAATGAGCAGTTCTTC	CASSLNRQRENEQFF
TRBV7-9	TRBJ2-5	TRBD2	NA	TGTGCCAGCAGCCCCACACGGTGGGGGGGAGAGACCCAGTACTTC	CASSPTRWGGETQYF
TRBV6-5	TRBJ2-7	NA	once	TGTGCCAGCAGAACCCGTTGGGAGCAGTACTTC	CASRTRWEQYF
TRBV21-1	TRBJ1-5	NA	NA	TGTGCCAGCAGCAAAGTGGAAAACAGGGGGACGAGGAGCAATCAGCCCCAGCATTTT	CASSKVENRGTRSNQPQHF
TRBV7-8	TRBJ2-3	TRBD1	NA	TGTGCCAGCAGCCATAGTTGGACAGGGGAGTCGACAGATACGCAGTATTTT	CASSHSWTGESTDTQYF
TRBV18	TRBJ1-5	NA	NA	TGTGCCAGCTCACCCACAGGTTCGGGACAGCCCCAGCATTTT	CASSPTGSGQPQHF
TRBV18	TRBJ1-1	TRBD1	once	TGTGCCAGCTCACCACCTGGGACAGTGAACACTGAAGCTTTCTTT	CASSPPGTVNTEAFF
TRBV19	TRBJ2-3	NA	NA	TGTGCCAGTAGTATTGGCAGGGGAATCACAGATACGCAGTATTTT	CASSIGRGITDTQYF
TRBV18	TRBJ1-3	TRBD1	NA	TGTGCCAGCTCACCAAAATTAACGGGACAGAGCTCTGGAAACACCATATATTTT	CASSPKLTGQSSGNTIYF
TRBV5-1	TRBJ1-2	NA	NA	TGCGCCAGCAGCTTGGGGCAGGAGAGCTATGGCTACACCTTC	CASSLGQESYGYTF
TRBV12-3/TRBV12-4	TRBJ2-1	TRBD2	few	TGTGCCAGCAGCGCGGGGGGGGGCCTGGAGTTCTTC	CASSAGGGLEFF
TRBV6-1	TRBJ1-1	NA	few	TGTGCCAGCAGTGAAGCTCCGAGGACTGAAGCTTTCTTT	CASSEAPRTEAFF
TRBV7-7	TRBJ2-1	NA	NA	TGTGCCAGCAGCTTAGATCGGGGGTTGGGAAATGAGCAGTTCTTC	CASSLDRGLGNEQFF
TRBV6-6	TRBJ2-7	NA	NA	TGTGCCAGCAGTTACTCGGGGAGTGCCACCGAGCAGTACTTC	CASSYSGSATEQYF
TRBV7-2	TRBJ1-2	NA	NA	TGTGCCAGCAGTCGGAGTTTTTCTGCGACCTATGGCTACACCTTC	CASSRSFSATYGYTF
TRBV3-1/TRBV3-2	TRBJ2-7	NA	few	TGTGCCAGCAGCCAAGCTGGGCGGGGGCCCTCCTACGAGCAGTACTTC	CASSQAGRGPSYEQYF
TRBV9	TRBJ2-2	NA	NA	TGTGCCAGCAGCGTCTATAACACCGGGGAGCTGTTTTTT	CASSVYNTGELFF
TRBV20-1	TRBJ2-7	TRBD2	NA	TGCAGTGCTAGTCGCCTAGCGGGAACACTACGGCAGTACTTC	CSASRLAGTLRQYF
TRBV20-1	TRBJ2-7	TRBD2	NA	TGCAGTGCTAGTGCGGGGAGGGGAGGCTACGAGCAGTACTTC	CSASAGRGGYEQYF
TRBV28	TRBJ1-5	TRBD1	NA	TGTGCCAGCAGTTCATATCGACAGGGGAGCAATCAGCCCCAGCATTTT	CASSSYRQGSNQPQHF
TRBV11-2	TRBJ2-2	NA	NA	TGTGCCAGCAGCACGGACCGGAGCGGGGAGCTGTTTTTT	CASSTDRSGELFF
TRBV6-5	TRBJ2-7	NA	NA	TGTGCCAGCAAGTGGCAGGATCACTCCTACGAGCAGTACTTC	CASKWQDHSYEQYF
TRBV9	TRBJ1-3	NA	NA	TGTGCCAGCGCAAATTTAAACTCTGGAAACACCATATATTTT	CASANLNSGNTIYF
TRBV9	TRBJ2-3	NA	NA	TGTGCCAGCAGCGGGGGTTCAGGGGTTGGGACAGATACGCAGTATTTT	CASSGGSGVGTDTQYF
TRBV7-2	TRBJ1-2	NA	NA	TGTGCCAGCAGCTTAGAAACCAGGACAGACAATGGCTACACCTTC	CASSLETRTDNGYTF
TRBV5-4	TRBJ2-2	NA	NA	TGTGCCAGCAGCCGGAGCGGGCAAACCGGGGAGCTGTTTTTT	CASSRSGQTGELFF
TRBV6-5	TRBJ2-3	NA	NA	TGTGCCAGCAGTTCGCGAGGGCGGACAGATACGCAGTATTTT	CASSSRGRTDTQYF
TRBV28	TRBJ2-1	NA	NA	TGTGCCAGCAGCGTTGGAGGTGAGCAGTTCTTC	CASSVGGEQFF
TRBV7-3	TRBJ2-5	TRBD1	few	TGTGCCAGCAGCTTAAGGGGACAGAGTGAAGAGACCCAGTACTTC	CASSLRGQSEETQYF
TRBV27	TRBJ2-3	TRBD2	NA	TGTGCCAGCAGTCCGGGAGCGGGAAAAAAAGATACGCAGTATTTT	CASSPGAGKKDTQYF
TRBV6-2/TRBV6-3	TRBJ2-1	NA	NA	TGTGCCAGCAGTTACTCGACCTTGCTCAATGAGCAGTTCTTC	CASSYSTLLNEQFF
TRBV7-9	TRBJ2-1	TRBD1	NA	TGTGCCAGCAGCTCTTCGGGACAGGGCTACAATGAGCAGTTCTTC	CASSSSGQGYNEQFF
TRBV30	TRBJ2-7	NA	few	TGTGCCTGGAGTTACAGCTACGAGCAGTACTTC	CAWSYSYEQYF
TRBV3-1/TRBV3-2	TRBJ1-1	NA	NA	TGTGCCAGCAGTCCTACAGGGAGAGTGACGAACACTGAAGCTTTCTTT	CASSPTGRVTNTEAFF
TRBV7-9	TRBJ2-7	TRBD1	NA	TGTGCCAGCAGCTCGCAGGACAGGGGCGCCTACGAGCAGTACTTC	CASSSQDRGAYEQYF
TRBV7-2	TRBJ2-7	TRBD1	NA	TGTGCCAGCAGCTTAGTGGGACAGGGGTTATACGAGCAGTACTTC	CASSLVGQGLYEQYF
TRBV19	TRBJ1-5	TRBD1	NA	TGTGCCACCTGGGACAGCTATAGCAATCAGCCCCAGCATTTT	CATWDSYSNQPQHF
TRBV6-5	TRBJ1-6	NA	NA	TGTGCCAGCTTCTTCGGCAGGGGCGGTAATTCACCCCTCCACTTT	CASFFGRGGNSPLHF
TRBV9	TRBJ2-1	TRBD2	NA	TGTGCCAGCAGCACGGGACTAGTACATGAGCAGTTCTTC	CASSTGLVHEQFF